The T cell receptor beta chain described here comes from a study of blood T cell repertoires in COVID-19. Overall study: Samples taken during acute and convalescent COVID-19 were collected in the United States, Italy and Spain. The cDNA or gDNA used as material had been derived from T cells, B-cell-depleted T cells, or PBMCs.

Produced via immunoSEQ multiplex PCR; TCRdb's table is partial and in-frame only. The sample carries 70,000 to 90,000 clones, 65% to 90% recorded once. Per germline, CDR1 SGHTS and CDR2 YDEGEE. The CDR3 totals 16 residues. Trimming removed 2 bases from V and 5 bases from J, with 20 bases in between. A Seattle source enrolled patients during active infection and followed them longitudinally. This rearrangement joins TRBV5-8 to TRBJ2-7; tentatively, D is TRBD1 (6 bases). This clonotype was sampled from a man aged 45-60 years with COVID-19, enrolled during active disease. The material sequenced was peripheral blood. The CDR3 loop is CASSFYRDTLSNEQYF. The CDR3 DNA is TGTGCCAGCAGCTTTTACCGGGACACCCTTTCGAACGAGCAGTACTTC.